The present entry profiles one T cell receptor beta chain with its context. This clone was picked up one time. It lacks a known antigen. Base qualities are missing; no much larger clone stands one base away. This specimen belongs to a study of control samples from healthy donors and cancer patients (TCRdb year 2020). Receptors were amplified or captured by the immunoSEQ multiplex PCR assay. The table was pulled from immuneACCESS by TCRdb, which kept in-frame rearrangements only. Such tables lose some clones; where checked, under half of the loss comes from unresolved V genes, and the rest has no known cause. Present in this sample are about 120,000 clones, 80% to 90% of which were seen just once. The ten largest clonotypes hold around 1.2% of the sample. The CDR3 covers 14 residues, taking in both the cysteine and the phenylalanine. Just the 42-base CDR3 DNA is kept, in frame starting at base 1. For CDR1 and CDR2, the germline V gene (reference sequence) lists MNHEY and SMNVEV. V sheds 8 bases and J sheds 2 bases, leaving 15 bases between their ends.

Sequencing used PBMCs. The sequence is built from TRBV27 and TRBJ1-1, with TRBD1 as a weak D call on 6 bases. The clonotype comes from a woman between 50 and 59 years old with colorectal cancer. The encoded CDR3 is CASANAGQNTEAFF. The base sequence is TGTGCCAGCGCAAATGCGGGACAAAACACTGAAGCTTTCTTT.